What follows is one TCR beta chain and its context. What it recognizes is unknown. RNA transcripts yielded amplified TCR beta CDR3 regions. Researchers ran a first-round RT-PCR on the TCR CDR3 using the HTBI primer set. One entry per CDR3 protein, called by TCRdb with MiXCR from the multiplex PCR reads. The sample contains 550,000 to 800,000 distinct CDR3 sequences, around 16% of which appear only once. This record comes from a study of T cells in Graves' hyperthyroidism and ophthalmopathy. Notes on the study in general: A 13 V-J signature model discriminated ophthalmopathy versus stable hyperthyroidism. Most thyroid clonotypes that were expanded above 0.001 also turned up in blood.

Germline CDR1 is SGDLS and CDR2 is YYNGEE. The ends were cut back, 0 bases at V and 6 bases at J, with 8 bases in the middle. CDR3 size: 13 residues. The chain uses TRBV9 and TRBJ2-3; no clear D. Sequenced sample: blood. The source of this sequence is a man over 45 with Graves' hyperthyroidism. The CDR3 DNA is TGTGCCAGCAGCGTAGCCCCCTACGATACGCAGTATTTT. It yields the protein CASSVAPYDTQYF.